The sample holds many counts of the clone carrying this TCR beta chain. Its cognate antigen is unknown. From germline, CDR1 is DFQATT and CDR2 SNEGSKA (reference sequence). J lost 3 bases, V lost 1 base, and 12 bases had no gene match. The CDR3 loop spans 18 amino acids. Four PCR rounds used nested alpha and beta constant region primers plus the SP2 primer. Reverse transcription of blood and skin TCR RNA was primed at alpha and beta constant regions. TCRdb reanalysed the 5' RACE reads using MiXCR and keeps one entry per CDR3 protein. Of approximately 30,000 distinct CDR3 sequences in the sample, 16% were seen once. An oligonucleotide containing a UMI was ligated to the 3' end of TCR cDNA. RNA was extracted from 2.5 ml of whole blood of healthy adults. Unsorted total RNA, 1 to 1000 ng, was DNase treated before reverse transcription. These data are taken from a study of naive and memory T cell subsets.

Study-level points and caveats: TCR transcript changes with activation or differentiation may affect this RNA method.

V usage is TRBV20-1 and J usage is TRBJ2-5, with TRBD2 identical over 12 bases. The origin of this receptor is a female donor in good health. The CDR3 sequence: CSARGEGTSGLLEETQYF. CDR3 nucleotide sequence: TGCAGTGCTAGAGGAGAGGGGACTAGCGGGCTATTGGAAGAGACCCAGTACTTC.